The 28 T cell receptor beta chains below all came from one sample that was sequenced in a study of OX40 agonist ivuxolimab in advanced cancers. The library was produced with the immunoSEQ multiplex PCR assay. The table comes from immuneACCESS by way of TCRdb, which keeps in-frame sequences with V and J called. Part of the clones is missing from these tables; in studies checked, under half for an unresolved V gene and the rest for unknown reasons. This sample is represented by 20,000 or so clones; around 80% of them were singletons. 14% of the sample belongs to the ten largest clones. Sample: CD4+ or CD8+ T cells sorted from blood, taken in a trial of the OX40 agonist ivuxolimab. The receptors stem from an adult with an advanced solid tumor such as melanoma, head and neck, liver or kidney cancer.

The chain uses TRBV7-2 and TRBJ2-3; 11 nucleotides align to TRBD1. The V and J ends lost 5 bases and 4 bases, in that order; junction bases with no gene match: 5. CDR3 length equals 15 residues. Germline V gives CDR1 SGHTA, CDR2 FQGNSA. As DNA, the CDR3 is TGTGCCAGCAGCGGGGACAGGGGGGGCGCAGATACGCAGTATTTT. Its translation: CASSGDRGGADTQYF. Complete variable domain (other parts from reference TRBV7-2 and TRBJ2-3): GAGVSQSPSNKVTEKGKDVELRCDPISGHTALYWYRQSLGQGLEFLIYFQGNSAPDKSGLPSDRFSAERTGGSVSTLTIQRTQQEDSAVYLCASSGDRGGADTQYFGPGTRLTVL.

The rearrangement links TRBV29-1 to TRBJ2-7; D call uncertain. The V gene's germline CDR1 is SQVTM and CDR2 ANQGSEA. There are 11 residues in the CDR3. V dropped 6 bases and J dropped 1 base, with 7 bases sitting between them. The CDR3 reads CSVVSSYEQYF. CDR3 in DNA: TGCAGCGTCGTCTCGTCCTACGAGCAGTACTTC.

As to this clone: Sequence at one end of the junction differs from germline and may be a read error. The chain combines TRBV30 with TRBJ1-5; a possible D gene is TRBD1 (5 bases). Germline V gives CDR1 GTSNPN, CDR2 SVGIG (reference sequence). The CDR3 spans 14 residues. CDR3 sequence (DNA): TGTGCCGGGAGCTCAGGGAATGAAAATCAGCCCCAGCATTTT. The encoded protein is CAGSSGNENQPQHF.

The rearrangement links TRBV9 to TRBJ2-7; 7 bases are a match to TRBD1. This CDR3 region has 14 residues. Germline values: CDR1 SGDLS, CDR2 YYNGEE. The V segment lost 3 bases and the J segment 7 bases; nucleotides outside the gene matches: 10. CDR3 region: CASSATRQGVEQYF. For the CDR3, the DNA is TGTGCCAGCAGCGCTACAAGACAGGGTGTTGAGCAGTACTTC.

This chain joins TRBV29-1 and TRBJ2-1; either TRBD1 or TRBD2 may fit D (5 bases each). The CDR3 sequence is 13 residues long. Looked up from germline, CDR1 is SQVTM and CDR2 is ANQGSEA. Trimming stripped 5 bases from V and 6 bases from J, with 14 bases between. CDR3 DNA sequence: TGCAGCGTTCTGGGGGTTACCTTCAATGAGCAGTTCTTC. This codes for CSVLGVTFNEQFF.

V gene TRBV28 combines with J gene TRBJ2-5; D is uncertain. The end of the DNA is better explained by TRBJ2-7, so the J call may be wrong. CDR1 is MDHEN and CDR2 is SYDVKM in the germline V gene. The CDR3 totals 11 residues. CDR3 amino acids: CASSLNYEQYF. The DNA of the CDR3 is TGTGCCAGCAGTTTAAACTACGAGCAGTACTTC.

The rearrangement joins TRBV6-5 to TRBJ1-3; perhaps TRBD1 as D (5 bases). V dropped 0 bases and J dropped 4 bases, with 13 bases sitting between them. The CDR3 contains 16 residues. Germline V gene lookup returns CDR1 MNHEY and CDR2 SVGAGI. The CDR3 DNA reads TGTGCCAGCAGTTACTCATTTGGGACGAGGGGAAACACCATATATTTT. It encodes CASSYSFGTRGNTIYF.

The chain recombines TRBV21-1 with TRBJ1-3; TRBD1 is the table's D call, not checked against the DNA. TRBV21-1 is tagged as a pseudogene. The CDR3 consists of 18 residues. The CDR3 bases are TGTGCCAGCAGCAGACGAGAGGACAGTCCTAGCTCTGGAAACACCATATATTTT. Its translation is CASSRREDSPSSGNTIYF.

The chain employs TRBV11-1 and TRBJ2-5; no clear D. This CDR3 has 15 residues. Trimming shortened V by 5 bases and J by 0 bases, and 13 bases separated the two germline ends. Germline-derived CDR1 and CDR2 are SGHAT and FQDESV (reference sequence). This chain's CDR3 is CASSPGRGYQETQYF. CDR3 sequence (DNA): TGTGCCAGCAGCCCCGGTCGCGGATACCAAGAGACCCAGTACTTC.

The J gene is TRBJ1-3, the V gene TRBV4-3; D is ambiguous. The CDR3 is 16 amino acids. Germline lookup yields CDR1 LGHNA and CDR2 YSLEER. The V and J ends lost 0 bases and 2 bases respectively, with 11 bases between them. CDR3 sequence: CASSQDGQPTGNTIYF. The CDR3 coding sequence is TGCGCCAGCAGCCAAGATGGGCAGCCAACTGGAAACACCATATATTTT.

The chain combines TRBV10-2 with TRBJ2-2, with D perhaps matching TRBD2 (6 bases). With 8 bases removed from V and 6 bases from J, the gap between germline ends came to 10 bases. Germline assignment: CDR1 WSHSY and CDR2 SAAADI. The CDR3 is 12 amino acids. The CDR3 nucleotides read TGCGCCAGCTTATGGGGGGCCGGGGAGCTGTTTTTT. Translated, it gives CASLWGAGELFF.

The V gene is TRBV19, the J gene TRBJ1-2; perhaps TRBD1 as D (5 bases). CDR3 length equals 12 residues. Trimming shortened V by 1 base and J by 7 bases, and 7 bases separated the two germline ends. The germline V gene has CDR1 LNHDA and CDR2 SQIVND (reference sequence). CDR3 nucleotide sequence: TGTGCCAGTAGTATAGGTGGGACTGGCTACACCTTC. Translating it yields CASSIGGTGYTF.

This clone has more than one count but fewer than ten. The rearrangement links TRBV7-3 to TRBJ2-1; TRBD2 matches at 9 bases. The ends lost 2 bases at V and 15 bases at J; junction bases unmatched: 5. The CDR3 totals 12 residues. Looked up from germline, CDR1 is SGHTA and CDR2 is FQGTGA. The CDR3 DNA follows: TGTGCCAGCAGCTTACGTAGCGGGAGTATGTTCTTC. Translating it yields CASSLRSGSMFF.

This chain's CDR3 is CASSLASGGTYNEQFF. In DNA form, the CDR3 reads TGCGCCAGCAGCTTGGCTAGCGGGGGGACATACAATGAGCAGTTCTTC. The chain uses TRBV5-1 and TRBJ2-1; 11 nucleotides line up with TRBD2. This CDR3 comprises 16 residues. Germline V gene sequence: CDR1 SGHRS, CDR2 YFSETQ. With V trimmed by 0 bases and J by 4 bases, 3 bases remained unmatched. The variable domain in full, completed from reference TRBV5-1 and TRBJ2-1, reads KAGVTQTPRYLIKTRGQQVTLSCSPISGHRSVSWYQQTPGQGLQFLFEYFSETQRNKGNFPGRFSGRQFSNSRSEMNVSTLELGDSALYLCASSLASGGTYNEQFFGPGTRLTVL.

The chain uses TRBV28 and TRBJ1-6, with D possibly TRBD1 on 5 matching bases. CDR3 length: 16 residues. Per the germline V gene, CDR1 is MDHEN and CDR2 is SYDVKM. V lost 3 bases, J lost 3 bases, and 12 bases lay in between. CDR3 sequence (DNA): TGTGCCAGCAGTTTCGGCCGGGGGAGCTATAATTCACCCCTCCACTTT. As protein: CASSFGRGSYNSPLHF.

V gene TRBV5-1 combines with J gene TRBJ2-2; 9 bases line up with TRBD1. The CDR3 sequence is 15 residues long. Trimming took 7 bases from V and 1 from J; bases not matched to a gene: 5. CDR1 is SGHRS, CDR2 YFSETQ, per germline. The CDR3 region is CASGTGQGNTGELFF. Here the CDR3 DNA reads TGCGCCAGCGGGACGGGACAGGGGAACACCGGGGAGCTGTTTTTT.

The chain joins TRBV11-2 to TRBJ1-6, with TRBD1 as a possible D gene (5 bases). In germline, CDR1 is SGHAT, CDR2 FQNNGV. The CDR3 extends over 14 amino acids. Trimming left V 1 base short and J 6 bases short, with 7 bases between. The CDR3 bases are TGTGCCAGCAGCTTAGGACAGCGTAATTCACCCCTCCACTTT. It encodes CASSLGQRNSPLHF.

This clone was observed a few times. V gene TRBV19 combines with J gene TRBJ1-4; 7 nucleotides agree with TRBD1. J lost 5 bases, V lost 4 bases, and 7 bases had no gene match. The CDR3 runs 15 residues. Germline V gene sequence: CDR1 LNHDA, CDR2 SQIVND (reference sequence). This CDR3 is CASSNHGTENEKLFF. The CDR3 DNA reads TGTGCCAGTAGTAACCACGGGACAGAGAATGAAAAACTGTTTTTT.

The chain uses TRBV7-8 and TRBJ1-5, with D possibly matching TRBD1 (6 bases). Looked up from germline, CDR1 is SGHVS and CDR2 is FQNEAQ. The CDR3 sequence is 15 residues long. V was cut by 1 base and J by 2 bases, with 9 bases left in between. The CDR3 spells CASSLGRGRNQPQHF. Here the CDR3 DNA reads TGTGCCAGCAGCTTAGGCAGGGGTCGCAATCAGCCCCAGCATTTT.

This rearrangement joins TRBV27 to TRBJ2-1, with D possibly TRBD1 on 6 matching bases. This CDR3 is 15 amino acids long. The V gene's germline CDR1 is MNHEY and CDR2 SMNVEV (reference sequence). Trimming shortened V by 7 bases and J by 2 bases, and 15 bases separated the two germline ends. The DNA of the CDR3 is TGTGCCAGCACCGGGACATACCTAACCTACAATGAGCAGTTCTTC. Protein: CASTGTYLTYNEQFF.

The rearrangement joins TRBV2 to TRBJ2-2, with 9 nucleotides matching TRBD1. The CDR3 spans 15 residues. Germline loops: CDR1 SNHLY, CDR2 FYNNEI. Losses at the gene ends were 3 bases for V and 1 base for J; bases not matched to a gene: 0. The CDR3 bases are TGTGCCAGCAGTGAGGACAGGGGGAACACCGGGGAGCTGTTTTTT. Its protein product is CASSEDRGNTGELFF.

The chain couples TRBV30 to TRBJ2-7; D might be TRBD2 (5 bases). V lost 2 bases, J lost 6 bases, and 14 bases lay in between. CDR3 length: 13 residues. Germline V gene sequence: CDR1 GTSNPN, CDR2 SVGIG (reference sequence). DNA for the CDR3: TGTGCCTGGAGTTCCAGGACTTTCGGCGAGCAGTACTTC. Its protein is CAWSSRTFGEQYF.

V gene TRBV6-5 combines with J gene TRBJ1-1, with no clear D. CDR3 length equals 12 residues. Germline V lookup: CDR1 MNHEY, CDR2 SVGAGI. The V and J ends lost 6 bases and 1 base respectively, with 6 bases between them. The CDR3 reads CASRSPNTEAFF. CDR3 DNA: TGTGCCAGCAGATCCCCGAACACTGAAGCTTTCTTT.

This clone was seen a few times. The chain combines TRBV9 with TRBJ2-5; D unclear. Germline values: CDR1 SGDLS, CDR2 YYNGEE. Trimming took 4 bases from V and 0 from J, leaving 13 bases between them. CDR3 length equals 15 residues. The CDR3 coding sequence is TGTGCCAGCAGCCCAGACCCCGTGTACCAAGAGACCCAGTACTTC. Amino acid sequence: CASSPDPVYQETQYF.

DNA of the CDR3: TGTGCCAGCAGTTCCCCAGGGGGCAACGAAAAACTGTTTTTT. Amino acid sequence: CASSSPGGNEKLFF. The chain joins TRBV6-6 to TRBJ1-4; 8 nucleotides align to TRBD1. The germline V gene encodes CDR1 MNHNY and CDR2 SVGAGI (reference sequence). The CDR3 length is 14 residues. The V gene end was trimmed by 4 bases and the J gene end by 8 bases; junction bases not matched to a gene: 6.

The chain employs TRBV5-1 and TRBJ2-3; D is undetermined. The CDR3 has 14 residues. Germline-derived CDR1 and CDR2 are SGHRS and YFSETQ. V was shortened by 4 bases and J by 6 bases, with 15 bases between the two germline ends. The chain's CDR3 is CASSLDRAEDTQYF. The CDR3 DNA is TGCGCCAGCAGCCTGGACCGGGCGGAGGATACGCAGTATTTT.

This rearrangement joins TRBV7-3 to TRBJ2-3; a weak D match, TRBD1 (5 bases). Per germline, CDR1 SGHTA and CDR2 FQGTGA. The length of the CDR3 is 13 residues. Trimming cost V 2 bases and J 3 bases, with 6 bases left between them. Written as DNA, the CDR3 is TGTGCCAGCAGCTTATCAGGGACAGATACGCAGTATTTT. The encoded protein is CASSLSGTDTQYF.

The rearrangement uses TRBV11-1 and TRBJ1-6; 9 nucleotides align to TRBD1. The V and J ends lost 4 bases and 7 bases, in that order; junction bases with no gene match: 2. The CDR3 consists of 14 residues. Germline CDR1 SGHAT, CDR2 FQDESV (reference sequence). In DNA form, the CDR3 reads TGTGCCAGCAGCTGGGACAGGGTAAATTCACCCCTCCACTTT. This gives the protein CASSWDRVNSPLHF.